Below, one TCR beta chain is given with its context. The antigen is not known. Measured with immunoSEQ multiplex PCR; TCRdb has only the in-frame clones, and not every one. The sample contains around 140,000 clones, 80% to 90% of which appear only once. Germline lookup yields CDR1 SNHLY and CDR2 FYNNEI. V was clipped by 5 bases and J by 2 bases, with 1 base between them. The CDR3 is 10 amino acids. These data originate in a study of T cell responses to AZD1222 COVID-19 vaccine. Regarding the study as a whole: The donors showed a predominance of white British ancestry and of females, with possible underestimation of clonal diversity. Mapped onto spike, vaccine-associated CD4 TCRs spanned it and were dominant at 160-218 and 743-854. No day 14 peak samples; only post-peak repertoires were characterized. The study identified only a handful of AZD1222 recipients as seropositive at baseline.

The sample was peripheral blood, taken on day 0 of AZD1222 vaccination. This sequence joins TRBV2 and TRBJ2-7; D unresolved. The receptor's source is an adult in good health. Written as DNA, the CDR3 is TGTGCCAGCAGTACCTACGAGCAGTACTTC. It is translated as CASSTYEQYF.